A single sample is the source of the 21 T cell receptor beta chains below, sequenced in a study of blood T cells in healthy people across ages. A J-beta primer mix and a sample-barcoded 5' primer were used in a second PCR of roughly 6 to 12 cycles. TCRdb processed the 5' RACE reads anew with MiXCR; each CDR3 protein has one entry. Altogether over a million distinct CDR3 sequences are present, approximately 59% being singletons, with the ten largest covering roughly 6.3%. Sequencing used blood. Receptors originate from a young man in good health.

The chain combines TRBV6-2 or TRBV6-3 with TRBJ1-2; 8 bases fit TRBD1. Germline V gene sequence: CDR1 MNHEY, CDR2 SVGEGT. CDR3 length: 17 amino acids. V trimming: 5 bases; J trimming: 0 bases; junction bases outside the gene matches: 11. CDR3: CASSGGRDRSPNYGYTF. The CDR3 nucleotides read TGTGCCAGCAGTGGGGGACGGGACAGGTCTCCTAACTATGGCTACACCTTC.

The chain combines TRBV4-1 with TRBJ2-1, with TRBD1 identical over 7 bases. In germline, CDR1 is MGHRA, CDR2 YSYEKL. The CDR3 has 15 amino acids. V shed 1 base, J shed 10 bases, and the junction held 10 bases outside the gene matches. The CDR3 DNA reads TGCGCCAGCAGCCAAGTGAGACAGGGACAGTGGGAGCAGTTCTTC. This gives the protein CASSQVRQGQWEQFF.

V and J are TRBV4-1 and TRBJ2-5, with 12 bases identical to TRBD2. With V trimmed by 0 bases and J by 3 bases, 8 bases remained unmatched. In germline, CDR1 is MGHRA, CDR2 YSYEKL. The CDR3 contains 18 residues. The CDR3 region has the DNA TGCGCCAGCAGCCAAGATGAGGCTAGCGGGGGGGCCGAAGAGACCCAGTACTTC. Encoded protein: CASSQDEASGGAEETQYF.

The CDR3 loop reads CSASTSGSSYNEQYF. The CDR3 DNA follows: TGCAGTGCTAGTACTAGCGGGAGCTCCTACAATGAGCAGTACTTC. The rearrangement joins TRBV20-1 to TRBJ2-1; 11 bases map to TRBD2. The last part of the DNA fits TRBJ2-7 better; the J call may be wrong. There are 15 residues in the CDR3. Per the germline V gene, CDR1 is DFQATT and CDR2 is SNEGSKA (reference sequence).

This sequence joins TRBV12-3 or TRBV12-4 and TRBJ2-1; no clear D. Trimming cost V 7 bases and J 9 bases, with 10 bases left between them. CDR3 size: 11 residues. The DNA for the CDR3 is TGTGCCAGCACAGTTACCGGTGAGCAGTTCTTC. Translating gives CASTVTGEQFF.

Concerning this clonotype: An end of the junction differs from the germline gene, which may be a read error. The CDR3 is CAGSEYVGNTEAFF. The CDR3 coding sequence is TGTGCCGGCAGTGAATATGTCGGGAACACTGAAGCTTTCTTT. The genes are TRBV6-1 and TRBJ1-1; D remains unclear. The CDR3 runs to 14 residues. Germline CDR1 MNHNS, CDR2 SASEGT.

The rearrangement links TRBV6-5 to TRBJ1-2; 8 positions match TRBD1. Germline CDR1 and CDR2: MNHEY and SVGAGI. The CDR3 length is 16 residues. The trim removed 0 bases at V and 5 bases at J, leaving 8 bases unmatched. The CDR3 sequence: CASSYSMQGALYGYTF. CDR3 in DNA: TGTGCCAGCAGTTACTCGATGCAGGGGGCGTTATATGGCTACACCTTC.

DNA for the CDR3: TGCAGTGCCCCGAGGAAGGACAGGGGGGACACCGGGGAGCTGTTTTTT. Protein product: CSAPRKDRGDTGELFF. The chain recombines TRBV20-1 with TRBJ2-2, with 10 bases identical to TRBD1. Per the germline V gene, CDR1 is DFQATT and CDR2 is SNEGSKA (reference sequence). The CDR3 totals 16 residues. V was clipped by 6 bases and J by 3 bases; unmatched bases: 10.

Here the CDR3 reads CASSRGTGSQNIQYF. The CDR3 region has the DNA TGTGCCAGCAGCCGAGGTACCGGGAGTCAAAACATTCAGTACTTC. The chain recombines TRBV6-5 with TRBJ2-4; weak D call: TRBD2 (6 bases). V was trimmed by 6 bases and J by 5 bases, leaving 17 bases between them. The CDR3 sequence is 15 residues long. CDR1 MNHEY and CDR2 SVGAGI come from the germline V gene.

The J gene is TRBJ2-5, the V gene TRBV25-1; D gene uncertain. V gave up 2 bases and J gave up 3 bases, with 13 bases separating them. Germline assignment: CDR1 MGHDK and CDR2 SYGVNS. This CDR3 is 15 amino acids long. The CDR3 bases are TGTGCCAGCAGTGAAGGGCTGACGGTTAAAGAGACCCAGTACTTC. This encodes CASSEGLTVKETQYF.

This sequence joins TRBV28 and TRBJ2-3; tentative D call: TRBD1 (6 bases). V was shortened by 3 bases and J by 4 bases, with 17 bases between the two germline ends. The CDR3 consists of 16 residues. The germline CDR1 and CDR2 sequences are MDHEN and SYDVKM. The CDR3 sequence: CASSFAAGVDPDTQYF. DNA of the CDR3: TGTGCCAGCAGTTTTGCGGCAGGGGTTGACCCAGATACGCAGTATTTT.

This clonotype was seen a few times. As DNA, the CDR3 is TGCAGCGTTGGTGGACTAGCGGCATACAATGAGCAGTTCTTC. The encoded protein is CSVGGLAAYNEQFF. The J gene is TRBJ2-1, the V gene TRBV29-1; 10 bases match TRBD2. The germline V gene has CDR1 SQVTM and CDR2 ANQGSEA. Trimming took 4 bases from V and 4 from J; bases not matched to a gene: 4. There are 14 residues in the CDR3.

The chain couples TRBV20-1 to TRBJ2-4; 8 positions match TRBD1. The tail of the sequence fits TRBJ2-7 better, so the J call may be wrong. Germline lookup yields CDR1 DFQATT and CDR2 SNEGSKA (reference sequence). The CDR3 covers 14 residues. The CDR3 DNA is TGCAGTGCTAGAGATGCGACAGGGGTATACGAGCAGTACTTC. It translates to CSARDATGVYEQYF.

The chain recombines TRBV5-5 with TRBJ2-4; possible D gene TRBD2, 5 bases. The J call may be mistaken, given a closer DNA end match to TRBJ2-7. The CDR3 totals 15 residues. Germline CDR1 reads SGHKS; CDR2 reads YYEKEE (reference sequence). The CDR3 DNA follows: TGTGCCAGCAGCTTGAGTCCGGGGAAGTTCTACGAGCAGTACTTC. It specifies CASSLSPGKFYEQYF.

This clonotype was observed a handful of times. The V call is TRBV12-3 or TRBV12-4, the J call TRBJ2-5; D is possibly TRBD2 (7 bases). The CDR3 has 14 amino acids. Trimming removed 3 bases from V and 3 bases from J, with 11 bases in between. CDR3 nucleotides: TGTGCCAGCAGTTTTGGGGGGGCCGAAGAGACCCAGTACTTC. It translates to CASSFGGAEETQYF.

This clonotype turned up a few times. This chain joins TRBV9 and TRBJ2-5, with D perhaps being TRBD1 or TRBD2 (7 bases each). The DNA end favors TRBJ2-7, so the J call may be wrong. This CDR3 is 13 amino acids long. From germline, CDR1 is SGDLS and CDR2 YYNGEE. CDR3 sequence: CASSATGEGEQYF. CDR3 DNA sequence: TGTGCCAGCAGCGCAACAGGGGAGGGCGAGCAGTACTTC.

The chain joins TRBV7-8 to TRBJ2-1; the match to TRBD2 covers 14 bases. Germline CDR1 is SGHVS and CDR2 is FQNEAQ. CDR3 length: 17 residues. Trimming took 5 bases from V and 5 from J; bases not matched to a gene: 8. The CDR3 sequence is CASSQGLAGGENNEQFF. The CDR3 nucleotides read TGTGCCAGCAGCCAAGGACTAGCGGGGGGCGAGAACAATGAGCAGTTCTTC.

This clonotype was observed a single time. The rearrangement joins TRBV4-2 to TRBJ2-5; 9 nucleotides line up with TRBD1. This CDR3 is built from 18 residues. V shed 0 bases, J shed 4 bases, and the junction held 12 bases outside the gene matches. Germline lookup yields CDR1 LGHNA and CDR2 YNFKEQ. CDR3 in amino acids: CASSQDDSGQGMRETQYF. The DNA of the CDR3 is TGTGCCAGCAGCCAAGATGATAGCGGACAGGGGATGCGAGAGACCCAGTACTTC.

This sequence joins TRBV14 and TRBJ1-6, with D possibly matching TRBD1 (6 bases). V lost 0 bases to trimming and J lost 9 bases, with 12 bases between them. The CDR3 loop spans 15 amino acids. The germline V gene has CDR1 SGHDN and CDR2 FVKESK. Here the CDR3 reads CASSQERSRGSPLHF. CDR3 DNA: TGTGCCAGCAGCCAAGAAAGGAGCAGGGGTTCACCCCTCCACTTT.

Only a few counts were recorded for this clonotype. The J gene is TRBJ2-1, the V gene TRBV27; D unresolved. This CDR3 contains 13 residues. The ends were cut back, 7 bases at V and 0 bases at J, with 7 bases in the middle. From germline, CDR1 is MNHEY and CDR2 SMNVEV (reference sequence). This chain's CDR3 is CASMQSSYNEQFF. The CDR3 DNA is TGTGCCAGCATGCAAAGCTCCTACAATGAGCAGTTCTTC.

This chain uses TRBV12-3 or TRBV12-4 with TRBJ2-1; TRBD2 matches 7 bases. Trimming at V came to 5 bases and at J to 4 bases, leaving 8 bases not matched to a gene. The CDR3 extends over 15 amino acids. CDR3 nucleotide sequence: TGTGCCAGCAGTCCTGGGACTACCGTTTACAATGAGCAGTTCTTC. It translates to CASSPGTTVYNEQFF.